This TCR beta chain was captured in a study of cytomegalovirus exposure and HLA in healthy donors. Study-wide background: A later analysis reported the same platform for the 110 or so validation repertoires and the approximately 700 first-cohort repertoires. Whole-study results and caveats: Most TCR sequences were seen very rarely across donors, but some public TCRs occurred in many. Subsequent analysis of the 100 to 150 validation repertoires found a tendency for first-cohort TCR clusters to co-occur.

The CDR3 covers 14 residues. V was cut by 5 bases and J by 4 bases, with 15 bases left in between. The germline V gene has CDR1 GTSNPN and CDR2 SVGIG (reference sequence). Generated by immunoSEQ multiplex PCR, the TCRdb table keeps only in-frame clones and is missing some. This sample has 150,000 to 250,000 clones, with roughly 81% found just once. As to this clone: The antigen remains undetermined.

Sequenced: PBMCs. This chain connects TRBV30 to TRBJ1-3; D may be TRBD1 (5 bases). The receptor's source is a woman aged 30 to 39 in good health and CMV-seronegative. The CDR3 DNA reads TGTGCCTGGGATATAGGCAGGGTAGGAAACACCATATATTTT. It encodes CAWDIGRVGNTIYF. Full variable domain (missing parts from reference TRBV30 and TRBJ1-3): SQTIHQWPATLVQPVGSPLSLECTVEGTSNPNLYWYRQAAGRGLQLLFYSVGIGQISSEVPQNLSASRPQDRQFILSSKKLLLSDSGFYLCAWDIGRVGNTIYFGEGSWLTVV.